Following are 29 T cell receptor beta chains from one sample sequenced in a study of Ad26.COV2.S vaccination and SARS-CoV-2 variants. Libraries were prepared by immunoSEQ multiplex PCR; TCRdb keeps only in-frame clonotypes and omits some of them. The repertoire holds about 460,000 clones, with roughly 87% as singletons. Treatment indicated: some 20 received Ad26.COV2.S at low or high dose, single or two shots; 5 received placebo; per-sample allocation not given. After the first vaccine or placebo injection, samples were drawn on day 63. Specimen: peripheral blood, collected in a trial of Ad26.COV2.S vaccine versus placebo. Receptor source: a person aged 18-65 years who received the Ad26.COV2.S COVID-19 vaccine or a placebo.

This chain links TRBV6-5 with TRBJ2-7, with 9 bases aligning to TRBD1. The V and J ends lost 1 base and 3 bases, in that order; junction bases with no gene match: 7. Germline-derived CDR1 and CDR2 are MNHEY and SVGAGI. This CDR3 is built from 16 residues. As DNA, the CDR3 is TGTGCCAGCAGTTACTACGACAGGGGGGCCCACTACGAGCAGTACTTC. Protein product: CASSYYDRGAHYEQYF.

This chain uses TRBV5-1 with TRBJ2-7; 7 positions agree with TRBD2. Per germline, CDR1 SGHRS and CDR2 YFSETQ. The CDR3 is 15 residues long. V was clipped by 5 bases and J by 2 bases; unmatched bases: 10. DNA of the CDR3: TGCGCCAGCAGTTACGAGAGCGGGGCTACCTACGAGCAGTACTTC. This encodes CASSYESGATYEQYF.

This clone has just one count. The CDR3 bases are TGTGCCATTCCGGGACAAAGCACAGATACGCAGTATTTT. Translated, it gives CAIPGQSTDTQYF. The J gene is TRBJ2-3, the V gene TRBV24-1; D possibly corresponds to TRBD1 (6 bases). Per germline, CDR1 KGHDR and CDR2 SFDVKD. Trimming removed 11 bases from V and 0 bases from J, with 11 bases in between. This CDR3 has 13 amino acids.

A few counts support this clone. V usage is TRBV7-9 and J usage is TRBJ1-1; 8 bases match TRBD1. The CDR3 is 12 amino acids. Germline loops: CDR1 SEHNR, CDR2 FQNEAQ (reference sequence). V dropped 5 bases and J dropped 7; count of bases not matched to a gene: 3. The CDR3 nucleotides read TGTGCCAGCAGCCTACAGGGGGATGAAGCTTTCTTT. This encodes CASSLQGDEAFF.

This clone was seen only once. The chain recombines TRBV7-3 with TRBJ2-1, with D hard to call. Germline CDR1 and CDR2: SGHTA and FQGTGA. V dropped 5 bases and J dropped 5 bases, with 16 bases sitting between them. The CDR3 totals 15 residues. As DNA, the CDR3 is TGTGCCAGCAGCCTCAACAGTAGTCCTAACAATGAGCAGTTCTTC. This encodes CASSLNSSPNNEQFF.

This clone came up once. V and J are TRBV24-1 and TRBJ2-6; TRBD1 or TRBD2 may be the D gene (5 bases each). Germline V gene lookup returns CDR1 KGHDR and CDR2 SFDVKD. V shed 5 bases and J shed 2 bases, with 9 bases lying between them. This CDR3 has 15 residues. The CDR3: CATSVGGTGANVLTF. CDR3 DNA: TGTGCCACCAGTGTTGGGGGAACTGGGGCCAACGTCCTGACTTTC.

The CDR3 sequence is CASSFTPSREQYF. For the CDR3, the DNA is TGTGCCAGCAGCTTTACCCCCTCGCGCGAGCAGTACTTC. The chain employs TRBV11-2 and TRBJ2-7, with D uncertain. Germline V gene data show CDR1 as SGHAT and CDR2 as FQNNGV. The V end was cut by 3 bases, the J end by 6 bases, with 12 bases between. The CDR3 covers 13 residues.

This rearrangement joins TRBV5-4 to TRBJ2-7, with a possible D match to TRBD1 (6 bases). The CDR3 has 16 residues. With 6 bases removed from V and 1 base from J, the gap between germline ends came to 20 bases. Germline CDR1 and CDR2: SGHNT and YYREEE (reference sequence). CDR3 sequence: CASTRSYGQKSYEQYF. The CDR3 DNA follows: TGTGCCAGCACCAGAAGCTACGGACAGAAGTCCTACGAGCAGTACTTC.

This clone was seen just once. The J gene is TRBJ2-4, the V gene TRBV25-1; D remains ambiguous. Germline loops: CDR1 MGHDK, CDR2 SYGVNS. The V end was cut by 5 bases, the J end by 2 bases, with 13 bases between. The CDR3 runs 15 residues. CDR3 protein: CASSRPGDTKNIQYF. The CDR3 nucleotides are TGTGCCAGCAGTAGGCCTGGGGATACCAAAAACATTCAGTACTTC.

The rearrangement uses TRBV10-2 and TRBJ2-1; 12 bases agree with TRBD2. J was trimmed by 7 bases and V by 8 bases; bases with no gene match: 0. The CDR3 runs 12 residues. Per germline, CDR1 WSHSY and CDR2 SAAADI. CDR3: CASGLAGNEQFF. The CDR3 coding sequence is TGCGCCAGCGGACTAGCGGGGAATGAGCAGTTCTTC.

This clone was seen just once. The rearrangement joins TRBV10-1 to TRBJ2-2; 10 bases are shared with TRBD1. The junction had 10 bases not matched to a gene; V was cut back by 5 bases and J by 4 bases. CDR1 and CDR2 from the germline V gene are WNHNN and SYGVQD (reference sequence). The CDR3 runs 17 residues. The DNA of the CDR3 is TGCGCCAGCAGTAGGGACAGGGGAAATTGGGGCACCGGGGAGCTGTTTTTT. It yields the protein CASSRDRGNWGTGELFF.

V gene TRBV5-4 combines with J gene TRBJ1-2, with 7 bases lining up with TRBD1. V trimming: 3 bases; J trimming: 6 bases; junction bases outside the gene matches: 8. Looked up from germline, CDR1 is SGHNT and CDR2 is YYREEE (reference sequence). The CDR3 loop spans 14 amino acids. The CDR3, as DNA: TGTGCCAGCAGCTCGGGACAGCGAGGACATGGCTACACCTTC. It translates to CASSSGQRGHGYTF.

CDR3 nucleotides: TGCGCCAGCAGCCAAGGTTGGACTAGCGTCGACCAAGAGACCCAGTACTTC. Its translation is CASSQGWTSVDQETQYF. The chain employs TRBV4-1 and TRBJ2-5; TRBD2 matches at 9 bases. The ends lost 1 base at V and 0 bases at J; junction bases unmatched: 6. The CDR3 consists of 17 residues. Germline CDR1 reads MGHRA; CDR2 reads YSYEKL.

The gene calls are TRBV2 and TRBJ1-2, with D unresolved. Trimming cost V 2 bases and J 1 base, with 17 bases left between them. The CDR3 loop spans 17 amino acids. Germline values: CDR1 SNHLY, CDR2 FYNNEI. Here the CDR3 reads CASSELSPRIYNYGYTF. The CDR3 DNA reads TGTGCCAGCAGTGAATTATCTCCCCGGATATATAACTATGGCTACACCTTC.

The chain carries TRBV3-1 (or the pseudogene TRBV3-2) and TRBJ2-3; weak D call: TRBD2 (5 bases). The V gene's germline CDR1 is LGHDT and CDR2 YNNKEL (reference sequence). The germline V and J ends were trimmed by 5 bases and 1 base, with 13 bases remaining between them. The CDR3 totals 15 residues. CDR3 amino acids: CASSLSGEGTDTQYF. Written as DNA, the CDR3 is TGTGCCAGCAGCTTGAGCGGAGAGGGCACAGATACGCAGTATTTT.

V usage is TRBV19 and J usage is TRBJ2-3; TRBD2 matches 13 bases. Germline values: CDR1 LNHDA, CDR2 SQIVND (reference sequence). The CDR3 has 18 residues. The V and J ends lost 4 bases and 1 base, in that order; junction bases with no gene match: 8. CDR3 DNA: TGTGCCAGTAGTACCGGGACTAGCGGGATGGTAGGCACAGATACGCAGTATTTT. This codes for CASSTGTSGMVGTDTQYF.

The chain couples TRBV7-3 to TRBJ1-1; D is possibly TRBD1 (5 bases). This CDR3 contains 14 residues. The germline V gene encodes CDR1 SGHTA and CDR2 FQGTGA. The germline V and J ends were trimmed by 2 bases and 1 base, with 8 bases remaining between them. In DNA form, the CDR3 reads TGTGCCAGCAGCTTACAGGGATGGAACACTGAAGCTTTCTTT. It codes for CASSLQGWNTEAFF.

The chain carries TRBV7-2 and TRBJ2-3, with 7 bases lining up with TRBD1. The germline V gene encodes CDR1 SGHTA and CDR2 FQGNSA. The CDR3 covers 14 residues. Losses at the gene ends were 4 bases for V and 10 bases for J; bases not matched to a gene: 11. In DNA, the CDR3 is TGTGCCAGCAGCTCTAACAGGGGATTCGTTCCGCAGTATTTT. Its translation is CASSSNRGFVPQYF.

J is TRBJ2-1 and V is TRBV5-1, with D possibly being TRBD1 (5 bases). The CDR3 extends over 15 amino acids. Germline loops: CDR1 SGHRS, CDR2 YFSETQ. The germline V and J ends were trimmed by 5 bases and 5 bases, with 17 bases remaining between them. This CDR3 reads CASRPTLGRNNEQFF. The CDR3 DNA reads as TGCGCCAGCAGGCCAACCCTGGGGCGAAACAATGAGCAGTTCTTC.

The rearrangement links TRBV14 to TRBJ1-2; a weak D match, TRBD1 (5 bases). Germline lookup yields CDR1 SGHDN and CDR2 FVKESK. The CDR3 totals 16 residues. Trimming cost V 4 bases and J 4 bases, with 19 bases left between them. The CDR3, as DNA: TGTGCCAGCAGCCTAGCCTCAGAGGGGATCGGCTATGGCTACACCTTC. It specifies CASSLASEGIGYGYTF.

This rearrangement joins TRBV2 to TRBJ2-2; D perhaps matches TRBD2 (6 bases). Germline V gene sequence: CDR1 SNHLY, CDR2 FYNNEI. V lost 4 bases and J lost 2, with 8 bases in between. The CDR3 has 14 residues. The CDR3, as DNA: TGTGCCAGCAGTGGGGACTCAAACACCGGGGAGCTGTTTTTT. The encoded protein is CASSGDSNTGELFF.

The CDR3 loop is CASRPRGASYEQYF. The CDR3 DNA is TGTGCCAGCAGACCCCGGGGGGCGTCCTACGAGCAGTACTTC. This sequence joins TRBV5-6 and TRBJ2-7; TRBD2 might be the D (7 bases). Germline CDR1 reads SGHDT; CDR2 reads YYEEEE. This CDR3 contains 14 residues. V was trimmed by 5 bases and J by 1 base, leaving 13 bases between them.

This chain uses TRBV7-9 with TRBJ1-3; 9 bases fit TRBD1. CDR3 length: 15 amino acids. V lost 5 bases to trimming and J lost 11 bases; unmatched junction nucleotides: 13. Germline CDR1 is SEHNR and CDR2 is FQNEAQ (reference sequence). The CDR3 protein is CASSAKSGQGSSIYF. In nucleotides, the CDR3 is TGTGCCAGCAGCGCAAAATCCGGACAGGGGAGCTCCATATATTTT.

In nucleotides, the CDR3 is TGTGCCAGCAGTAGGAGGGTCTTCGAGTGGGAGCAGTACTTC. Translating gives CASSRRVFEWEQYF. The J gene is TRBJ2-7, the V gene TRBV27; D may be TRBD2 (6 bases). There are 14 residues in the CDR3. CDR1 is MNHEY, CDR2 SMNVEV, per germline (reference sequence). The germline V and J ends were trimmed by 5 bases and 7 bases, with 18 bases remaining between them.

The chain links TRBV28 to TRBJ1-2, with D unclear. CDR3 length equals 13 residues. Germline V gene data show CDR1 as MDHEN and CDR2 as SYDVKM. With 7 bases removed from V and 5 bases from J, the gap between germline ends came to 14 bases. The CDR3 sequence: CASTRHWQYGYTF. Here the CDR3 DNA reads TGTGCCAGCACCCGACATTGGCAATATGGCTACACCTTC.

V usage is TRBV28 and J usage is TRBJ2-7; a possible D gene is TRBD1 (5 bases). With 4 bases removed from V and 5 bases from J, the gap between germline ends came to 24 bases. CDR1 is MDHEN and CDR2 is SYDVKM in the germline V gene. The CDR3 loop spans 17 amino acids. CDR3 sequence (DNA): TGTGCCAGCAGTTCCCGACCCATGGGGCTTCAGGCCCACGAGCAGTACTTC. It yields the protein CASSSRPMGLQAHEQYF.

V gene TRBV11-2 combines with J gene TRBJ2-4; TRBD2 matches 13 bases. Germline V gene data show CDR1 as SGHAT and CDR2 as FQNNGV. CDR3 length: 19 amino acids. The V and J ends lost 4 bases and 1 base, in that order; junction bases with no gene match: 10. DNA for the CDR3: TGTGCCAGCAGCTCGACAGGAGGACTAGCGGGAGAGGCCAAAAACATTCAGTACTTC. This sequence encodes CASSSTGGLAGEAKNIQYF. Looking up the rest from reference TRBV11-2 and TRBJ2-4 gives the full variable domain: EAGVAQSPRYKIIEKRQSVAFWCNPISGHATLYWYQQILGQGPKLLIQFQNNGVVDDSQLPKDRFSAERLKGVDSTLKIQPAKLEDSAVYLCASSSTGGLAGEAKNIQYFGAGTRLSVL.

This chain connects TRBV4-2 to TRBJ2-1; D unresolved. Trimming removed 1 base at V and 6 bases at J, with 16 bases between. Germline assignment: CDR1 LGHNA and CDR2 YNFKEQ. This CDR3 spans 16 amino acids. In DNA, the CDR3 is TGTGCCAGCAGCCAAGGGCTAAGTCAGAGCCCCAATGAGCAGTTCTTC. Its protein is CASSQGLSQSPNEQFF.

CDR3 DNA: TGTGCCAGCAGTTACTCGTCCGGGGATGAGCAGTTCTTC. Translating it yields CASSYSSGDEQFF. The chain couples TRBV6-5 to TRBJ2-1; D might be TRBD2 (5 bases). V shed 0 bases and J shed 8 bases, with 8 bases lying between them. The germline V gene encodes CDR1 MNHEY and CDR2 SVGAGI. The length of the CDR3 is 13 residues.